The 2 T cell receptor beta chains below come from one sample, sequenced in a study of regulatory T cells in long-lasting Graves disease. For TCR beta, libraries came from iRepertoire HTBI primers and Arm-PCR of CDR3 regions. TCRdb recomputed calls from the multiplex PCR reads with MiXCR, one row per CDR3 protein. The data contain about 470,000 distinct CDR3 sequences, around a fifth of them seen just once; the ten biggest clones take up roughly 6.9%. The time point denotes: persistent/refractory GD, antithyroid drugs over 5 years with positive TRAb. RNA isolated from PBMCs was used to make the TCR library. The sequencing here drew on peripheral blood mononuclear cells (PBMCs), taken when the disease was refractory, from a patient treated with antithyroid drugs. The receptors stem from a female donor with Graves disease.

This clonotype has a handful of counts. The gene calls are TRBV20-1 and TRBJ2-5; the match to TRBD2 covers 12 bases. CDR1 and CDR2 from the germline V gene are DFQATT and SNEGSKA (reference sequence). The CDR3 consists of 17 residues. The trim removed 1 base at V and 5 bases at J, leaving 11 bases unmatched. The CDR3 DNA sequence: TGCAGTGCTAGAGGGTCGGCTAGCGGGGGGGCCAGTGAGACCCAGTACTTC. Protein sequence: CSARGSASGGASETQYF.

Only a few counts were recorded for this clonotype. This chain connects TRBV19 to TRBJ1-1; tentatively, D is TRBD1 (5 bases). CDR1 and CDR2 (germline): LNHDA, SQIVND (reference sequence). The germline V and J ends were trimmed by 0 bases and 1 base, with 9 bases remaining between them. This CDR3 comprises 15 residues. CDR3 sequence (DNA): TGTGCCAGTAGTATAGACAACACAGGGAACACTGAAGCTTTCTTT. Translated: CASSIDNTGNTEAFF.